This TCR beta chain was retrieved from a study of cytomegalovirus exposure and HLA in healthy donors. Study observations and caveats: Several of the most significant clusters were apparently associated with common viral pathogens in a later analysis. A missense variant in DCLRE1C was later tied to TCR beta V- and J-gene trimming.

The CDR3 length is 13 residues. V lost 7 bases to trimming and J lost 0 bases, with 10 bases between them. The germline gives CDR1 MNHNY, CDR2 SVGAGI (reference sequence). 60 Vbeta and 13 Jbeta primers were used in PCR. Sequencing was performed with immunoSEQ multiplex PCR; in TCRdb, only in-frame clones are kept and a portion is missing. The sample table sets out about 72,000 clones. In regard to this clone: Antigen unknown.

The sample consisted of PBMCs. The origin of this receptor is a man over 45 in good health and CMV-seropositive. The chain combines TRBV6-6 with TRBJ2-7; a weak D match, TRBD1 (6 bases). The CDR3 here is CASTSDSSYEQYV. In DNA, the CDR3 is TGTGCCAGCACTTCGGACAGCTCCTACGAGCAGTACGTC.